The rows below give T cell receptor beta chains drawn from one sample of a study of T cells in Graves' hyperthyroidism and ophthalmopathy. TCRdb recomputed calls from the multiplex PCR reads with MiXCR, one row per CDR3 protein. This sample has around 760,000 distinct CDR3 sequences; about a third occur once, and the top ten carry around 32%. Source material: blood. Receptors originate from a middle-aged woman with Graves' hyperthyroidism. Each CDR3 is given with its conserved first and last residue. Fields, in order: V gene, D gene, J gene, CDR3 protein. The D gene is left open where the match is weak.

V gene: TRBV2; D gene: -; J gene: TRBJ2-7; CDR3 protein: CASSSGKDVSYEQYF
V gene: TRBV20-1; D gene: -; J gene: TRBJ2-7; CDR3 protein: CSANRGGYDEQYF
V gene: TRBV19; D gene: -; J gene: TRBJ1-1; CDR3 protein: CASSSGRAGTEAFF
V gene: TRBV9; D gene: -; J gene: TRBJ1-3; CDR3 protein: CASSVEAHTRSGNTIYF
V gene: TRBV7-2; D gene: TRBD1; J gene: TRBJ1-6; CDR3 protein: CASSDPRGQGDNSPLHF
V gene: TRBV7-8; D gene: TRBD2; J gene: TRBJ2-7; CDR3 protein: CASSSTGGPEGLYEQYF
V gene: TRBV20-1; D gene: -; J gene: TRBJ1-3; CDR3 protein: CSAPGYDRSGNTIYF
V gene: TRBV19; D gene: -; J gene: TRBJ1-2; CDR3 protein: CASSLDRRQGYTF
V gene: TRBV5-1; D gene: -; J gene: TRBJ1-1; CDR3 protein: CASSLGEGNFAEAFF
V gene: TRBV7-7; D gene: TRBD2; J gene: TRBJ2-5; CDR3 protein: CASSYKPAGGQETQYF
V gene: TRBV20-1; D gene: TRBD1; J gene: TRBJ1-5; CDR3 protein: CSARVSGQGARSNQPQHF
V gene: TRBV10-3; D gene: TRBD1; J gene: TRBJ2-7; CDR3 protein: CASSDRVGLYEQYF
V gene: TRBV10-3; D gene: -; J gene: TRBJ1-6; CDR3 protein: CASARDLSSSYSPLHF
V gene: TRBV20-1; D gene: TRBD2; J gene: TRBJ2-5; CDR3 protein: CSARDLAGGTQYF
V gene: TRBV7-2; D gene: -; J gene: TRBJ1-5; CDR3 protein: CASSLEGQRSQPQHF
V gene: TRBV19; D gene: -; J gene: TRBJ2-6; CDR3 protein: CASSIDAGVGANVLTF
V gene: TRBV6-5; D gene: -; J gene: TRBJ2-7; CDR3 protein: CASKSQVPSYEQYF
V gene: TRBV9; D gene: -; J gene: TRBJ2-3; CDR3 protein: CASSGGVSDTQYF
V gene: TRBV25-1; D gene: -; J gene: TRBJ1-1; CDR3 protein: CASSITGGYTEAFF
V gene: TRBV7-2; D gene: TRBD2; J gene: TRBJ2-7; CDR3 protein: CASSPESGRGEQYF
V gene: TRBV11-2; D gene: -; J gene: TRBJ2-7; CDR3 protein: CASSPGTRAGYEQYF
V gene: TRBV4-3; D gene: -; J gene: TRBJ1-5; CDR3 protein: CASSQWAEVNQPQHF
V gene: TRBV5-8; D gene: -; J gene: TRBJ2-2; CDR3 protein: CASSPNQGESTGELFF
V gene: TRBV5-8; D gene: TRBD1; J gene: TRBJ2-7; CDR3 protein: CASSPGQGLFYEQYF
V gene: TRBV3-1; D gene: -; J gene: TRBJ1-2; CDR3 protein: CASSHPLGLPYGYTF
V gene: TRBV29-1; D gene: TRBD1; J gene: TRBJ2-7; CDR3 protein: CSAGDRVRDEQYF
V gene: TRBV15; D gene: TRBD2; J gene: TRBJ2-7; CDR3 protein: CATSSVGAGGTYEQYF
V gene: TRBV5-1; D gene: -; J gene: TRBJ2-5; CDR3 protein: CASSKGLRAPETQYF
V gene: TRBV19; D gene: TRBD1; J gene: TRBJ2-7; CDR3 protein: CASSTKGEKGGLPEQYF
V gene: TRBV6-5; D gene: -; J gene: TRBJ2-5; CDR3 protein: CASSPTSYQETQYF
V gene: TRBV12-3/TRBV12-4; D gene: -; J gene: TRBJ1-5; CDR3 protein: CASNHGQNNQPQHF
V gene: TRBV29-1; D gene: -; J gene: TRBJ1-5; CDR3 protein: CSVERGDGQPQHF
V gene: TRBV4-1; D gene: -; J gene: TRBJ2-7; CDR3 protein: CASSQARDEQYF
V gene: TRBV6-2/TRBV6-3; D gene: TRBD2; J gene: TRBJ2-7; CDR3 protein: CASSYSGTSGSHTYEQYF
V gene: TRBV7-3; D gene: TRBD2; J gene: TRBJ2-2; CDR3 protein: CASSLMGGTELFF
V gene: TRBV12-3/TRBV12-4; D gene: -; J gene: TRBJ1-6; CDR3 protein: CASSLQGRDSPLHF
V gene: TRBV9; D gene: -; J gene: TRBJ2-2; CDR3 protein: CASSVCGLANTGELFF
V gene: TRBV12-3/TRBV12-4; D gene: -; J gene: TRBJ1-5; CDR3 protein: CAGSWGNQPQHF
V gene: TRBV7-2; D gene: -; J gene: TRBJ1-1; CDR3 protein: CASSPTGFTEAFF
V gene: TRBV2; D gene: -; J gene: TRBJ1-2; CDR3 protein: CASSLMGGSGYTF
V gene: TRBV7-2; D gene: -; J gene: TRBJ2-3; CDR3 protein: CASSLDIKGYTQYF
V gene: TRBV6-6; D gene: -; J gene: TRBJ2-5; CDR3 protein: CASSLQTVVQETQYF